Each of the 20 T cell receptor beta chains below was sequenced from the same sample in a study of sequential checkpoint blockade in melanoma. Profiling relied on immunoSEQ multiplex PCR, and the TCRdb table lists in-frame clones only, not all of them. Of 30,000 to 40,000 clones listed, 80% to 90% were seen once; the top ten hold around 12%. Treatment described: randomized to nivolumab then ipilimumab (arm A) or the reverse (arm B). Sequenced material: CD8+ T cells sorted from blood (inferred from file names), taken from a patient given nivolumab and ipilimumab in sequence. All receptors derive from a human donor with melanoma.

This clone was counted only a few times. The rearrangement uses TRBV27 and TRBJ2-7; 10 bases are a match to TRBD2. This CDR3 contains 17 residues. Germline values: CDR1 MNHEY, CDR2 SMNVEV (reference sequence). The V gene end was trimmed by 2 bases and the J gene end by 2 bases; junction bases not matched to a gene: 9. The CDR3 sequence: CASSLTHSGRPPYEQYF. As DNA, the CDR3 is TGTGCCAGCAGTTTAACTCATAGCGGGAGGCCCCCCTACGAGCAGTACTTC.

V and J are TRBV14 and TRBJ2-1, with TRBD2 matching over 13 bases. The CDR3 spans 16 residues. Germline CDR1 is SGHDN and CDR2 is FVKESK. V shed 2 bases and J 5 bases; nucleotides not matched to a gene: 3. The CDR3 DNA reads TGTGCCAGCAGCCAACCGGGACTAGCGGGAAACAATGAGCAGTTCTTC. This codes for CASSQPGLAGNNEQFF.

The chain joins TRBV25-1 to TRBJ2-7; the match to TRBD1 covers 7 bases. Germline CDR1 is MGHDK and CDR2 is SYGVNS. The CDR3 has 13 amino acids. The J segment lost 3 bases and the V segment lost 8 bases, leaving 7 bases of the junction unmatched. In nucleotides, the CDR3 is TGTGCCAGCCGGGACAGCATATACTACGAGCAGTACTTC. It specifies CASRDSIYYEQYF.

This clone appeared a few times. This rearrangement joins TRBV7-9 to TRBJ1-2, with a possible D match to TRBD1 (5 bases). V lost 0 bases to trimming and J lost 3 bases, with 14 bases between them. Per germline, CDR1 SEHNR and CDR2 FQNEAQ (reference sequence). The CDR3 covers 16 residues. DNA for the CDR3: TGTGCCAGCAGCTTAGCGGGGCCAGGCATACACTATGGCTACACCTTC. Translated: CASSLAGPGIHYGYTF.

The count of this clone is one. This sequence joins TRBV18 and TRBJ2-4, with D maybe TRBD1 (5 bases). The V end was cut by 0 bases, the J end by 8 bases, with 11 bases between. The CDR3 totals 14 residues. Germline assignment: CDR1 KGHSH and CDR2 LQKENI. The CDR3 region is CASSPPGRVHIQYF. CDR3 DNA sequence: TGTGCCAGCTCACCACCCGGCAGGGTACACATTCAGTACTTC. The full variable domain, its missing parts supplied by reference TRBV18 and TRBJ2-4, is NAGVMQNPRHLVRRRGQEARLRCSPMKGHSHVYWYRQLPEEGLKFMVYLQKENIIDESGMPKERFSAEFPKEGPSILRIQQVVRGDSAAYFCASSPPGRVHIQYFGAGTRLSVL.

V usage is TRBV27 and J usage is TRBJ1-5; D not certain. V gave up 0 bases and J gave up 0 bases, with 6 bases separating them. The germline V gene has CDR1 MNHEY and CDR2 SMNVEV (reference sequence). This CDR3 contains 15 residues. CDR3 bases: TGTGCCAGCAGTTTATCCAGACATAGCAATCAGCCCCAGCATTTT. Its translation is CASSLSRHSNQPQHF.

This chain connects TRBV18 to TRBJ1-1; a possible D gene is TRBD1 (5 bases). The germline gives CDR1 KGHSH, CDR2 LQKENI. Trimming shortened V by 1 base and J by 5 bases, and 17 bases separated the two germline ends. The CDR3 totals 16 residues. For the CDR3, the DNA is TGTGCCAGCTCACCACTAAAAGAACAGGCCAGGACTGAAGCTTTCTTT. Its translation is CASSPLKEQARTEAFF. Complete variable domain (other parts from reference TRBV18 and TRBJ1-1): NAGVMQNPRHLVRRRGQEARLRCSPMKGHSHVYWYRQLPEEGLKFMVYLQKENIIDESGMPKERFSAEFPKEGPSILRIQQVVRGDSAAYFCASSPLKEQARTEAFFGQGTRLTVV.

The chain has TRBV6-6 and TRBJ2-1, with 7 bases matching TRBD2. Germline V gene sequence: CDR1 MNHNY, CDR2 SVGAGI (reference sequence). Trimming took 2 bases from V and 12 from J; bases not matched to a gene: 13. The CDR3 consists of 15 residues. The CDR3, as DNA: TGTGCCAGCAGTTACGGGGTTGGGGCTAGCGGCCGGCAGTTCTTC. It specifies CASSYGVGASGRQFF.

The rearrangement joins TRBV9 to TRBJ2-7; TRBD1 matches 8 bases. The CDR3 contains 15 residues. CDR1 and CDR2 (germline): SGDLS, YYNGEE. V lost 1 base, J lost 5 bases, and 8 bases stayed unmatched. The CDR3, as DNA: TGTGCCAGCAGCGTAAATGGCAGGGGGCAGAACGAGCAGTACTTC. This sequence encodes CASSVNGRGQNEQYF.

The J gene is TRBJ2-1, the V gene TRBV4-3; 9 positions match TRBD1. After removal of 4 bases from V and 6 bases from J, the junction contained 1 base not matched to a gene. This CDR3 comprises 13 residues. The germline V gene encodes CDR1 LGHNA and CDR2 YSLEER. The CDR3 protein is CASSLGQGNEQFF. DNA of the CDR3: TGCGCCAGCAGCCTGGGACAGGGCAATGAGCAGTTCTTC.

The chain couples TRBV27 to TRBJ1-1, with no clear D. Per the germline V gene, CDR1 is MNHEY and CDR2 is SMNVEV (reference sequence). The CDR3 covers 14 residues. V gave up 7 bases and J gave up 4 bases, with 16 bases separating them. The CDR3 loop is CASKTIGSGTEAFF. In DNA, the CDR3 is TGTGCCAGCAAAACGATCGGGTCTGGCACTGAAGCTTTCTTT.

J is TRBJ1-1 and V is TRBV5-1; 9 nucleotides match TRBD1. V dropped 2 bases and J dropped 1; count of bases not matched to a gene: 3. CDR3 length: 15 residues. CDR1 is SGHRS, CDR2 YFSETQ, per germline. The CDR3 region has the DNA TGCGCCAGCAGCTTTCCGGGACAGGGGAACACTGAAGCTTTCTTT. Its protein product is CASSFPGQGNTEAFF.

This rearrangement joins TRBV27 to TRBJ2-7, with TRBD2 matching over 9 bases. V shed 3 bases and J 4 bases; nucleotides not matched to a gene: 1. Per the germline V gene, CDR1 is MNHEY and CDR2 is SMNVEV (reference sequence). The CDR3 is made up of 13 amino acids. This CDR3 reads CASSFSGGYEQYF. The CDR3 region has the DNA TGTGCCAGCAGTTTTAGCGGGGGTTACGAGCAGTACTTC.

This chain links TRBV9 with TRBJ2-1; 7 nucleotides align to TRBD2. The CDR3 runs 15 residues. Losses at the gene ends were 0 bases for V and 3 bases for J; bases not matched to a gene: 3. CDR1 and CDR2 from the germline V gene are SGDLS and YYNGEE. CDR3 bases: TGTGCCAGCAGCGTAGGGAGCGGGAACTACAATGAGCAGTTCTTC. Protein sequence: CASSVGSGNYNEQFF. The variable domain in full, with the rest retrieved from reference TRBV9 and TRBJ2-1, is DSGVTQTPKHLITATGQRVTLRCSPRSGDLSVYWYQQSLDQGLQFLIQYYNGEERAKGNILERFSAQQFPDLHSELNLSSLELGDSALYFCASSVGSGNYNEQFFGPGTRLTVL.

The rearrangement uses TRBV5-4 and TRBJ2-1, with 7 bases that match TRBD2. The CDR3 covers 15 residues. Germline CDR1 is SGHNT and CDR2 is YYREEE (reference sequence). V trimming: 4 bases; J trimming: 4 bases; junction bases outside the gene matches: 8. CDR3 DNA: TGTGCCAGCAGCCGGACGGGGGGAGCATACAATGAGCAGTTCTTC. Amino acid sequence: CASSRTGGAYNEQFF.

The chain has TRBV19 and TRBJ2-3; tentatively, D is TRBD1 (6 bases). From germline, CDR1 is LNHDA and CDR2 SQIVND (reference sequence). The V gene lost 9 bases and the J gene lost 3 bases, with 13 bases spanning the gap. The CDR3 extends over 13 amino acids. Here the CDR3 DNA reads TGTGCCAGCTGCCAGGGGCAAACAGATACGCAGTATTTT. Residues: CASCQGQTDTQYF.

Only one count was recorded for this clone. The chain carries TRBV4-1 and TRBJ1-1, with 7 bases lining up with TRBD1. Losses at the gene ends were 1 base for V and 0 bases for J; bases not matched to a gene: 2. The CDR3 covers 15 residues. CDR1 is MGHRA and CDR2 is YSYEKL in the germline V gene. The CDR3, as DNA: TGCGCCAGCAGCCAAGCGACAGGGCTGAACACTGAAGCTTTCTTT. Protein product: CASSQATGLNTEAFF.

The gene calls are TRBV7-3 and TRBJ2-3; TRBD1 is a possible D gene (5 bases). The V end lost 2 bases, the J end lost 5 bases, and 14 bases lay between the germline ends. Germline V gives CDR1 SGHTA, CDR2 FQGTGA. This CDR3 comprises 15 residues. CDR3 nucleotides: TGTGCCAGCAGCTTAGGGGCGAGTGGGGAAGATACGCAGTATTTT. Its protein product is CASSLGASGEDTQYF.

J is TRBJ1-5 and V is TRBV5-6, with D uncertain. This CDR3 comprises 15 residues. Looked up from germline, CDR1 is SGHDT and CDR2 is YYEEEE. Trimming removed 0 bases at V and 0 bases at J, with 7 bases between. DNA for the CDR3: TGTGCCAGCAGCTTGGGACTGAATAGCAATCAGCCCCAGCATTTT. It encodes CASSLGLNSNQPQHF.

There are a few counts of this clone. The chain employs TRBV7-9 and TRBJ1-3; D unresolved. Germline CDR1 SEHNR, CDR2 FQNEAQ (reference sequence). The V gene lost 5 bases and the J gene lost 8 bases, with 16 bases spanning the gap. The length of the CDR3 is 14 residues. Here the CDR3 DNA reads TGTGCCAGCAGCCCACCATACCTCGGGGACACCATATATTTT. As protein: CASSPPYLGDTIYF. The variable domain in full, completed from reference TRBV7-9 and TRBJ1-3, reads DTGVSQNPRHKITKRGQNVTFRCDPISEHNRLYWYRQTLGQGPEFLTYFQNEAQLEKSRLLSDRFSAERPKGSFSTLEIQRTEQGDSAMYLCASSPPYLGDTIYFGEGSWLTVV.